The rows below give T cell receptor beta chains drawn from one sample of a study of control samples from healthy donors and cancer patients. Profiled with immunoSEQ multiplex PCR; TCRdb holds only in-frame clones, not every one. Here the sample spans about 150,000 clones, approximately 91% being singletons. Sequencing input: blood. These receptors were taken from a woman aged 40 to 50 in good health. The CDR3 runs from the conserved cysteine through the conserved F or W. A D gene is named only where the DNA matches it firmly. Clone size, where shown, is once, few, many, or a class for clones that have expanded.

d_gene	abundance	v_gene	j_gene	CDR3nt	CDR3aa
TRBD2	NA	TRBV7-2	TRBJ2-2	TGTGCCAGCAGCTTAAGGACTAGCTACACCGGGGAGCTGTTTTTT	CASSLRTSYTGELFF
TRBD1	NA	TRBV6-6	TRBJ1-5	TGTGCCAGCCAGACAGGGGAGGAAAATCAGCCCCAGCATTTT	CASQTGEENQPQHF
NA	NA	TRBV4-1	TRBJ1-1	TGCGCCAGCAGCCAAGATTTGCGGGCCGGTGAAGCTTTCTTT	CASSQDLRAGEAFF
NA	few	TRBV6-5	TRBJ1-6	TGTGCCAGCACCCCCGGAGGGAGTTACTCACCCCTCCACTTT	CASTPGGSYSPLHF
NA	NA	TRBV2	TRBJ1-2	TGTGCCAGCAGTGGGGAAGGGGTGAGCGGCTACACCTTC	CASSGEGVSGYTF
NA	NA	TRBV6-1	TRBJ1-4	TGTGCCAGCAGTGAAGCGGCGGGGGCACCCAATGAAAAACTGTTTTTT	CASSEAAGAPNEKLFF
TRBD1	once	TRBV6-5	TRBJ1-1	TGTGCCAGCAGGGACAGGGGGCGTTCGAACACTGAAGCTTTCTTT	CASRDRGRSNTEAFF
NA	NA	TRBV7-9	TRBJ1-1	TGTGCCAGCAGCTTAACTGGTTTAGCTTTCTTT	CASSLTGLAFF
TRBD1	NA	TRBV3-1/TRBV3-2	TRBJ2-7	TGTGCCAGCAGCCAATTGGCGGGACAGGGGGCCAGCTACGAGCAGTACTTC	CASSQLAGQGASYEQYF
TRBD2	NA	TRBV19	TRBJ2-5	TGTGCCAGTAGTATGAGCCTAGCGGGGGGACTGGAGACCCAGTACTTC	CASSMSLAGGLETQYF
TRBD2	NA	TRBV2	TRBJ2-2	TGTGCCAGCAGATTGGCGGGGGGGGCGAGGACCGGGGAGCTGTTTTTT	CASRLAGGARTGELFF
NA	NA	TRBV20-1	TRBJ2-1	TGCAGTGCTAGTCTGGCGGTAGGCTACAATGAGCAGTTCTTC	CSASLAVGYNEQFF
NA	once	TRBV7-3	TRBJ1-1	TGTGCCAGCAGCTCTAACGGGGGTGCCCTGAACACTGAAGCTTTCTTT	CASSSNGGALNTEAFF
TRBD1	NA	TRBV10-3	TRBJ1-1	TGTGCCATCAGTGAGGGAGACAGGGTCTCTGAAGCTTTCTTT	CAISEGDRVSEAFF
NA	NA	TRBV3-1/TRBV3-2	TRBJ1-1	TGTGCCAGCAGCCAAGACTTTTTGCCAGAAGAAGCTTTCTTT	CASSQDFLPEEAFF
NA	NA	TRBV23-1	TRBJ1-1	TGCGCCGCGAAGGGTCGCACTGAAGCTTTCTTT	CAAKGRTEAFF
TRBD1	NA	TRBV19	TRBJ2-1	TGTGCCAGTAGTGTGGGGACAGGACACTACAATGAGCAGTTCTTC	CASSVGTGHYNEQFF
TRBD2	once	TRBV2	TRBJ2-5	TGTGCCAGCAGAGATTTCCGGGGGGGGCAAGAGACCCAGTACTTC	CASRDFRGGQETQYF
TRBD2	NA	TRBV18	TRBJ2-7	TGTGCCAGCTCACCTCAGCGGGGGAGCCCCTACGAGCAGTACTTC	CASSPQRGSPYEQYF
NA	NA	TRBV18	TRBJ2-3	TGTGCCAGCTCACCGTCTTTAACCACAGATACGCAGTATTTT	CASSPSLTTDTQYF
NA	NA	TRBV11-2	TRBJ1-4	TGTGCCAGCAGCTTAGATCGATGGGGCTCCGGAAAACTGTTTTTT	CASSLDRWGSGKLFF
NA	NA	TRBV5-5	TRBJ1-2	TGTGCCAGCAGCCCCGGACACGTCTATGGCTACACCTTC	CASSPGHVYGYTF
NA	NA	TRBV6-5	TRBJ1-2	TGTGCCAGCAGTTACTCAAGCCGAGTCTATGGCTACACCTTC	CASSYSSRVYGYTF
TRBD2	NA	TRBV7-8	TRBJ2-7	TGTGCCAGCAGCTTGGCCAGCGGGGGGTCCTACGAGCAGTACTTC	CASSLASGGSYEQYF
NA	NA	TRBV20-1	TRBJ1-2	TGCAGTGCCACAGGGACCTATGGCTACACCTTC	CSATGTYGYTF
NA	NA	TRBV28	TRBJ2-3	TGTGCCAGCACCGGGGGCGGGACGGGGGTAGATACGCAGTATTTT	CASTGGGTGVDTQYF
NA	NA	TRBV4-1	TRBJ1-5	TGCGCCAGCAGCCTAAACCAGGGGACCGATCAGCCCCAGCATTTT	CASSLNQGTDQPQHF
TRBD2	NA	TRBV4-1	TRBJ2-1	TGCGCCAGCAGCCAAGTGAATGGGGAGGGGAATGATGAGCAGTTCTTC	CASSQVNGEGNDEQFF
NA	NA	TRBV4-1	TRBJ1-5	TGCGCCAGCAGCCAAGGTACAGGCGCTGGCCATCAGCCCCAGCATTTT	CASSQGTGAGHQPQHF
TRBD2	NA	TRBV6-2/TRBV6-3	TRBJ2-3	TGTGCCAGCAGCCACTGGTTTCTAGCGGAGACCCAAACAGATACGCAGTATTTT	CASSHWFLAETQTDTQYF
TRBD1	NA	TRBV5-1	TRBJ1-1	TGCGCCAGCAGCTTGGGACAGGGGATGGATGAAGCTTTCTTT	CASSLGQGMDEAFF
TRBD2	NA	TRBV3-1/TRBV3-2	TRBJ2-3	TGTGCCAGCAGCCCGCTAGCGGGGCCAGATACGCAGTATTTT	CASSPLAGPDTQYF
TRBD1	NA	TRBV28	TRBJ1-3	TGTGCCAGCTCCAAGGGGGCTAAGTCTGGAAACACCATATATTTT	CASSKGAKSGNTIYF
NA	once	TRBV5-6	TRBJ2-7	TGTGCCAGCAGCCCTGGGGGTGAGGGGAACTACGAGCAGTACTTC	CASSPGGEGNYEQYF
NA	NA	TRBV2	TRBJ1-5	TGTGCCAGCAAGCGGGACAGCAATCAGCCCCAGCATTTT	CASKRDSNQPQHF
NA	NA	TRBV29-1	TRBJ1-1	TGCAGCGTTGATAGGCCGGAGAACACTGAAGCTTTCTTT	CSVDRPENTEAFF
NA	NA	TRBV6-5	TRBJ1-1	TGTGCCAGCAGAGATACAGGGATGGATGAAGCTTTCTTT	CASRDTGMDEAFF
TRBD1	NA	TRBV5-1	TRBJ2-2	TGCGCCAGCAGCTGGACAGGTGATCTCTTGAACACCGGGGAGCTGTTTTTT	CASSWTGDLLNTGELFF
NA	NA	TRBV15	TRBJ1-1	TGTGCCACCAGCAGAGTCTTGGAAACTGAAGCTTTCTTT	CATSRVLETEAFF
NA	NA	TRBV12-2	TRBJ2-7	TGTGCAAGTCGCATCCAAAGGACAGTAAGTGGTTACGAGCAGTACTTC	CASRIQRTVSGYEQYF
TRBD1	NA	TRBV6-5	TRBJ1-2	TGTGCCAGTACAGGGGGCGACAGCTATGGCTACACCTTC	CASTGGDSYGYTF
NA	once	TRBV20-1	TRBJ1-2	TGCAGTGCTCGCCGGGGGCACACCTTC	CSARRGHTF
TRBD2	once	TRBV7-8	TRBJ2-3	TGTGCCAGCAGCTTCGGGGGACTAGCGACAGATACGCAGTATTTT	CASSFGGLATDTQYF
NA	NA	TRBV20-1	TRBJ2-7	TGCAGTGCTGGGATAGGGGACGAGCAGTACTTC	CSAGIGDEQYF
TRBD2	NA	TRBV7-6	TRBJ2-1	TGTGCCAGCAGCCCCGAGAGTAGCGGGGGGTTCAATGAGCAGTTCTTC	CASSPESSGGFNEQFF
NA	NA	TRBV6-5	TRBJ2-7	TGTGCCAGCAGTTCCCTCCGAGAGCAGTACTTC	CASSSLREQYF
NA	NA	TRBV2	TRBJ1-2	TGTGCCAGCAGGGCCGACTTGGTCGGGGCCTTC	CASRADLVGAF
NA	NA	TRBV5-1	TRBJ1-4	TGCGCCAGCAGACCCGACGAGGGGGTTACTAATGAAAAACTGTTTTTT	CASRPDEGVTNEKLFF
NA	NA	TRBV27	TRBJ2-3	TGTGCCAGCAGTTTTCACGGCCGGGGGCCGAGCACAGATACGCAGTATTTT	CASSFHGRGPSTDTQYF
NA	once	TRBV5-1	TRBJ2-7	TGCGCCAGCAGCTCAGGGACCTTGGGCCTTTCCGAGCAGTACTTC	CASSSGTLGLSEQYF